What follows is one T cell receptor (beta chain) and its context. Its cognate antigen is unknown. The data originate from a study of cytomegalovirus exposure and HLA in healthy donors. Study-wide points: In vitro checks showed that a few CMV-associated chains really do target CMV antigens. Analyses of presence/absence relied on an assumption of roughly uniform sequencing depth across donors. Most subjects had HLA-A and HLA-B alleles reportedly predicted accurately by TCR beta sequences.

CDR1 SGDLS and CDR2 YYNGEE come from the germline V gene. This CDR3 spans 14 amino acids. V was trimmed by 0 bases and J by 2 bases, leaving 9 bases between them. Healthy people donating bone marrow made up the donors. Use of 60 Vbeta and 13 Jbeta primers characterized the PCR. The method was immunoSEQ multiplex PCR; TCRdb's version includes in-frame clones alone and lacks a portion of them. The listing contains about 120,000 clones. This rearrangement joins TRBV9 to TRBJ2-7; D might be TRBD1 (6 bases). What was sequenced was PBMCs. This clonotype originated in a man between 18 and 29 years old in good health and CMV-seronegative. CDR3 DNA: TGTGCCAGCAGCGTAGGGACAGCTCCCTACGAGCAGTACTTC. This translates into CASSVGTAPYEQYF.